The clone carrying this TCR beta chain has only a few counts. What it binds is unknown. This sample was included in a study of blood T cells in healthy people across ages. Every sample yielded at least 6.5 million isolated PBMCs. It was with a sample-barcoded 5' primer and a J-beta primer mix that a second PCR of roughly 6 to 12 cycles was run. Each CDR3 protein is one row after TCRdb ran MiXCR on the 5' RACE reads. Of about 380,000 distinct CDR3 sequences listed, more than 45% are singletons. The study, taken as a whole, reports: With donor CMV status unknown, expanded clonotype changes were possibly confounded. Because sorting was not performed, PBMCs prevented conclusive naive versus antigen-experienced comparison. Long-lived donors exceeded aged donors in naive CD4+ cells and diversity.

The clonotype comes from a man between 60 and 75 years old in good health. Sample: blood.

CDR3 sequence: CASSGGMGENEQYF. The CDR3 DNA reads TGTGCCAGCAGTGGGGGGATGGGAGAGAACGAGCAGTACTTC. This chain joins TRBV6-5 and TRBJ2-7; maybe TRBD2 (6 bases). V was trimmed by 5 bases and J by 5 bases, leaving 16 bases between them. The CDR3 totals 14 residues. The germline V gene encodes CDR1 MNHEY and CDR2 SVGAGI.